The next 28 T cell receptor beta chains were all read from a single sample in a study of Ad26.COV2.S vaccination and SARS-CoV-2 variants. Method: immunoSEQ multiplex PCR; TCRdb's copy keeps in-frame clones and lacks some. The sample includes just under 250,000 clones, approximately 87% of them seen just once. Sample treatment: around 19 received Ad26.COV2.S at low or high dose, single or two shots; roughly five received placebo; per-sample allocation not given. Collection of samples fell on day 63 after the first vaccine or placebo injection. Sequences were derived from peripheral blood, sampled in a trial of Ad26.COV2.S vaccine versus placebo. The receptor set was obtained from a person aged 18-65 years who received the Ad26.COV2.S COVID-19 vaccine or a placebo.

For this clone: Distinct nucleotide sequences in the sample also encode this CDR3. The chain links TRBV6-5 to TRBJ1-2; D is ambiguous. The length of the CDR3 is 15 residues. Germline CDR1 reads MNHEY; CDR2 reads SVGAGI. V was shortened by 0 bases and J by 0 bases, with 8 bases between the two germline ends. This CDR3 is CASSYSRASNYGYTF. As DNA, the CDR3 is TGTGCCAGCAGTTACTCAAGGGCCTCTAACTATGGCTACACCTTC.

V is TRBV10-3 and J is TRBJ1-1; D not certain. V was clipped by 3 bases and J by 1 base, with 3 bases between them. This CDR3 region has 12 residues. Germline values: CDR1 ENHRY, CDR2 SYGVKD. The CDR3 here is CAISEGNTEAFF. CDR3 sequence (DNA): TGTGCCATCAGTGAAGGGAACACTGAAGCTTTCTTT.

This clone was observed once. This chain links TRBV19 with TRBJ1-6; tentative D call: TRBD1 (5 bases). This CDR3 comprises 15 residues. Germline V CDR1 and CDR2: LNHDA, SQIVND (reference sequence). Trimming removed 10 bases from V and 4 bases from J, with 17 bases in between. CDR3 sequence (DNA): TGTGCCACCACCCCGGGGGGACTTTATAATTCACCCCTCCACTTT. This encodes CATTPGGLYNSPLHF.

The chain is built from TRBV6-5 and TRBJ2-5; D tentatively fits TRBD1 or TRBD2 (6 bases each). V lost 6 bases to trimming and J lost 2 bases, with 13 bases between them. There are 14 residues in the CDR3. Germline CDR1 MNHEY, CDR2 SVGAGI. The CDR3 protein is CASSIGGRQETQYF. The CDR3 coding sequence is TGTGCCAGCAGCATCGGGGGCAGACAAGAGACCCAGTACTTC.

The chain combines TRBV6-1 with TRBJ2-7; 12 bases line up with TRBD2. From germline, CDR1 is MNHNS and CDR2 SASEGT. After removal of 0 bases from V and 5 bases from J, the junction contained 5 bases not matched to a gene. The CDR3 is 16 residues long. The DNA for the CDR3 is TGTGCCAGCAGTGAAGCGCTTCTAGCGGGGGGGGACGAGCAGTACTTC. Translating gives CASSEALLAGGDEQYF.

The rearrangement joins TRBV12-5 to TRBJ1-6; TRBD1 agrees at 9 bases. Germline lookup yields CDR1 LGHNT and CDR2 FRNRAP. The J segment lost 10 bases and the V segment lost 4 bases, leaving 14 bases of the junction unmatched. The CDR3 is 17 amino acids. The CDR3: CASGSHARDRVGSPLHF. In nucleotides, the CDR3 is TGTGCTAGTGGTTCCCATGCCCGGGACAGGGTTGGCTCACCCCTCCACTTT. The full variable domain, rest sourced from reference TRBV12-5 and TRBJ1-6, is DARVTQTPRHKVTEMGQEVTMRCQPILGHNTVFWYRQTMMQGLELLAYFRNRAPLDDSGMPKDRFSAEMPDATLATLKIQPSEPRDSAVYFCASGSHARDRVGSPLHFGNGTRLTVT.

This rearrangement joins TRBV6-5 to TRBJ1-1; 7 nucleotides align to TRBD1. V lost 2 bases to trimming and J lost 0 bases; unmatched junction nucleotides: 6. CDR3 length: 16 amino acids. Germline V gene lookup returns CDR1 MNHEY and CDR2 SVGAGI. CDR3 protein: CASSYGQAIMNTEAFF. CDR3 nucleotides: TGTGCCAGCAGTTACGGACAGGCGATCATGAACACTGAAGCTTTCTTT.

The chain couples TRBV19 to TRBJ2-2; D remains ambiguous. There are 14 residues in the CDR3. V lost 5 bases, J lost 1 base, and 8 bases lay in between. The germline gives CDR1 LNHDA, CDR2 SQIVND (reference sequence). The CDR3 sequence: CASSDPGNTGELFF. The CDR3 DNA reads as TGTGCCAGTAGTGATCCAGGGAACACCGGGGAGCTGTTTTTT.

The genes are TRBV11-3 and TRBJ2-3; TRBD1 aligns across 7 bases. V was pared by 1 base and J by 2 bases, with 3 bases of the junction left unmatched. Germline V gene lookup returns CDR1 SGHNT and CDR2 YENEEA. The CDR3 has 15 residues. The CDR3 nucleotides read TGTGCCAGCAGCTTAGGTGACAGGGACACAGATACGCAGTATTTT. This translates into CASSLGDRDTDTQYF.

V gene TRBV2 combines with J gene TRBJ1-6; TRBD1 might be the D (5 bases). CDR3 length: 15 amino acids. Germline CDR1 reads SNHLY; CDR2 reads FYNNEI. Trimming cost V 7 bases and J 0 bases, with 10 bases left between them. The CDR3 spells CASMAGSSYNSPLHF. The DNA for the CDR3 is TGTGCCAGCATGGCAGGGAGCTCCTATAATTCACCCCTCCACTTT.

This clone was recorded only once. The genes are TRBV7-8 and TRBJ2-3, with 7 bases aligning to TRBD2. CDR3 size: 19 residues. Germline trimming cut 6 bases from V and 0 bases from J; bases unmatched to any gene: 18. CDR1 and CDR2 (germline): SGHVS, FQNEAQ. CDR3 region: CASSIPGEGHPASTDTQYF. In DNA, the CDR3 is TGTGCCAGCAGTATCCCGGGGGAGGGGCACCCAGCTAGCACAGATACGCAGTATTTT.

For the CDR3, the DNA is TGTGCCAGCAGGGTGAACACTGAAGCTTTCTTT. Protein: CASRVNTEAFF. The chain combines TRBV12-3 or TRBV12-4 with TRBJ1-1; D unresolved. CDR3 length: 11 residues. Trimming left V 6 bases short and J 0 bases short, with 2 bases between.

The genes are TRBV6-2 or TRBV6-3 and TRBJ2-3, with D possibly matching TRBD1 (6 bases). Germline-derived CDR1 and CDR2 are MNHEY and SVGEGT. The CDR3 contains 12 residues. V was shortened by 5 bases and J by 5 bases, with 8 bases between the two germline ends. The CDR3 DNA reads TGTGCCAGCAGTGCACAGGGAGATACGCAGTATTTT. This gives the protein CASSAQGDTQYF.

This chain connects TRBV25-1 to TRBJ1-5; D is possibly TRBD1 (5 bases). The V and J ends lost 3 bases and 4 bases respectively, with 10 bases between them. The CDR3 extends over 14 amino acids. Germline CDR1 reads MGHDK; CDR2 reads SYGVNS. The CDR3 DNA sequence: TGTGCCAGCAGTGACCAGGGCACTAATCAGCCCCAGCATTTT. It is translated as CASSDQGTNQPQHF.

The chain joins TRBV4-2 to TRBJ2-5; 10 positions match TRBD1. CDR1 and CDR2 from the germline V gene are LGHNA and YNFKEQ. The CDR3 spans 16 residues. V lost 2 bases, J lost 4 bases, and 7 bases stayed unmatched. This CDR3 reads CASSQLTGGFGETQYF. In DNA form, the CDR3 reads TGTGCCAGCAGCCAACTGACAGGGGGCTTTGGAGAGACCCAGTACTTC.

The chain employs TRBV2 and TRBJ2-1; D is unresolved. Trimming cost V 5 bases and J 0 bases, with 8 bases left between them. The CDR3 runs to 14 residues. Germline V gene data show CDR1 as SNHLY and CDR2 as FYNNEI. This CDR3 is CASSHRSSYNEQFF. The CDR3 DNA reads TGTGCCAGCAGTCACCGGAGCTCCTACAATGAGCAGTTCTTC.

The rearrangement links TRBV3-1 (or the pseudogene TRBV3-2) to TRBJ2-2, with D possibly called TRBD1 or TRBD2 (5 bases each). Deletions cut 10 bases from V and 5 bases from J, with 20 bases between. From germline, CDR1 is LGHDT and CDR2 YNNKEL (reference sequence). The CDR3 has 15 residues. The CDR3 region is CATGLGTPGTGELFF. CDR3 DNA: TGTGCCACCGGACTCGGGACGCCAGGAACCGGGGAGCTGTTTTTT.

This chain joins TRBV28 and TRBJ2-7, with 9 bases aligning to TRBD1. With 5 bases clipped from V and 6 bases from J, the junction kept 8 bases outside the gene matches. Germline assignment: CDR1 MDHEN and CDR2 SYDVKM. The CDR3 extends over 14 amino acids. CDR3 nucleotide sequence: TGTGCCAGCAGTCCGACAGGGGGTATACGCGAGCAGTACTTC. It encodes CASSPTGGIREQYF. The full variable domain, completed using reference TRBV28 and TRBJ2-7, is DVKVTQSSRYLVKRTGEKVFLECVQDMDHENMFWYRQDPGLGLRLIYFSYDVKMKEKGDIPEGYSVSREKKERFSLILESASTNQTSMYLCASSPTGGIREQYFGPGTRLTVT.

The chain links TRBV30 to TRBJ2-7, with 7 positions matching TRBD2. The CDR3 is 13 residues long. The germline V gene encodes CDR1 GTSNPN and CDR2 SVGIG (reference sequence). Trimming took 8 bases from V and 3 from J; bases not matched to a gene: 10. The CDR3 spells CAGASSGNYEQYF. DNA for the CDR3: TGTGCCGGAGCCTCGAGCGGGAACTACGAGCAGTACTTC.

The chain is built from TRBV5-4 and TRBJ2-6; 12 bases agree with TRBD1. CDR3 length: 17 residues. J gave up 3 bases and V 4 bases, and 5 bases lay outside the gene matches. The V gene's germline CDR1 is SGHNT and CDR2 YYREEE (reference sequence). Here the CDR3 reads CASSAGQGADGANVLTF. CDR3 nucleotides: TGTGCCAGCAGCGCGGGACAGGGGGCGGATGGGGCCAACGTCCTGACTTTC. Full variable domain (missing parts from reference TRBV5-4 and TRBJ2-6): ETGVTQSPTHLIKTRGQQVTLRCSSQSGHNTVSWYQQALGQGPQFIFQYYREEENGRGNFPPRFSGLQFPNYSSELNVNALELDDSALYLCASSAGQGADGANVLTFGAGSRLTVL.

V and J are TRBV5-1 and TRBJ2-7; 7 nucleotides line up with TRBD2. CDR1 and CDR2 (germline): SGHRS, YFSETQ. The CDR3 loop spans 15 amino acids. Germline trimming cut 3 bases from V and 0 bases from J; bases unmatched to any gene: 6. The chain's CDR3 is CASSSQAGPSYEQYF. DNA of the CDR3: TGCGCCAGCAGCTCCCAAGCGGGACCCTCCTACGAGCAGTACTTC.

Written as DNA, the CDR3 is TGTGCCAGCAGCTTTAACGGCAACAGGAGATCCGGCTACACCTTC. Translation gives CASSFNGNRRSGYTF. The chain joins TRBV5-4 to TRBJ1-2, with a tentative D call TRBD1 (5 bases). Germline loops: CDR1 SGHNT, CDR2 YYREEE (reference sequence). Between the trimmed V and J ends, which lost 2 bases and 8 bases, there was a span of 19 bases. This CDR3 comprises 15 residues. The complete variable domain, with remaining parts taken from reference TRBV5-4 and TRBJ1-2, reads ETGVTQSPTHLIKTRGQQVTLRCSSQSGHNTVSWYQQALGQGPQFIFQYYREEENGRGNFPPRFSGLQFPNYSSELNVNALELDDSALYLCASSFNGNRRSGYTFGSGTRLTVV.

The chain links TRBV20-1 to TRBJ1-3; D is undetermined. Germline loops: CDR1 DFQATT, CDR2 SNEGSKA (reference sequence). The CDR3 runs 11 residues. Trimming pared 4 bases from V and 4 bases from J, leaving 5 bases between. The CDR3 nucleotides are TGCAGTGCTAACTTGGGAAACACCATATATTTT. As protein: CSANLGNTIYF.

This chain joins TRBV6-1 and TRBJ2-7; D might be TRBD1 or TRBD2, each matching 5 bases. Trimming shortened V by 2 bases and J by 0 bases, and 11 bases separated the two germline ends. The CDR3 loop spans 15 amino acids. Germline lookup yields CDR1 MNHNS and CDR2 SASEGT. CDR3 protein: CASSERWDRSYEQYF. DNA for the CDR3: TGTGCCAGCAGTGAACGCTGGGACCGCTCCTACGAGCAGTACTTC.

The gene calls are TRBV14 and TRBJ2-1; TRBD2 is a possible D gene (6 bases). Trimming removed 0 bases at V and 9 bases at J, with 9 bases between. The CDR3 has 13 amino acids. The germline V gene encodes CDR1 SGHDN and CDR2 FVKESK. The CDR3 DNA is TGTGCCAGCAGCCAAGATTGGAGGGGTGAGCAGTTCTTC. It codes for CASSQDWRGEQFF.

The sample holds one count of this clone. This rearrangement joins TRBV5-6 to TRBJ1-5; no clear D. CDR3 size: 14 residues. V was cut by 2 bases and J by 4 bases, with 10 bases left in between. Germline loops: CDR1 SGHDT, CDR2 YYEEEE. The CDR3 loop reads CASSFYSANQPQHF. In DNA, the CDR3 is TGTGCCAGCAGCTTTTACAGTGCGAATCAGCCCCAGCATTTT.

The chain recombines TRBV19 with TRBJ2-3; D not resolved. This CDR3 contains 17 residues. The germline CDR1 and CDR2 sequences are LNHDA and SQIVND (reference sequence). V dropped 4 bases and J dropped 3 bases, with 20 bases sitting between them. CDR3 residues: CASSTPGLVRNTDTQYF. The DNA of the CDR3 is TGTGCCAGTAGTACCCCAGGCCTAGTTAGGAATACAGATACGCAGTATTTT.

This sequence joins TRBV7-3 and TRBJ2-1; 8 bases line up with TRBD1. The CDR3 consists of 15 residues. Germline CDR1 and CDR2: SGHTA and FQGTGA. Trimming removed 3 bases from V and 4 bases from J; junction bases left unmatched: 5. Written as DNA, the CDR3 is TGTGCCAGCAGCTTCGGGACAGGAATATACAATGAGCAGTTCTTC. It translates to CASSFGTGIYNEQFF.